Below are 2 T cell receptor beta chains sequenced from a single sample in a study of tissue T cells after allogeneic stem cell transplantation. Clones were sequenced by immunoSEQ multiplex PCR, and TCRdb holds only the in-frame ones, with some missing. The profile covers around 1,400 clones, with roughly 74% appearing a single time and roughly a quarter taken by the ten largest. Specimen: stomach tissue, collected at autopsy. All receptors come from a male patient between 40 and 69 years old with steroid-refractory graft-versus-host disease after an allogeneic stem cell transplant. T cells may partly derive from the graft donor.

The J gene is TRBJ1-4, the V gene TRBV3-1 (or the pseudogene TRBV3-2), with D possibly TRBD1 on 5 matching bases. This CDR3 contains 18 residues. V lost 4 bases and J 8 bases, leaving 26 bases between the germline ends. Germline assignment: CDR1 LGHDT and CDR2 YNNKEL (reference sequence). Here the CDR3 DNA reads TGTGCCAGCAGCCGGGCCGGGACGGGCCAATTTTTAGGCGAAAAACTGTTTTTT. This translates into CASSRAGTGQFLGEKLFF.

This chain links TRBV24-1 with TRBJ2-1; possibly TRBD1 for D (5 bases). The CDR3 is made up of 14 amino acids. Germline loops: CDR1 KGHDR, CDR2 SFDVKD. Trimming shortened V by 6 bases and J by 5 bases, and 13 bases separated the two germline ends. CDR3: CATSSETANNEQFF. In nucleotides, the CDR3 is TGTGCCACCAGTTCTGAGACAGCCAACAATGAGCAGTTCTTC.